These T cell receptor beta chains were read from a single sample in a study of CD8 T cells in Susac syndrome. TCRdb re-analysed the immunoSEQ multiplex PCR reads in MiXCR, keeping a single row per CDR3 protein. Found here are 200,000 or so distinct CDR3 sequences, 95% of them singletons; the top ten hold about 0.17%. Material for sequencing was CD8+ T cells from PBMCs. These receptors all stem from a human donor with Susac syndrome. Each CDR3 is given with its conserved first and last residue. Each record gives: clone size, V gene, D gene, J gene, CDR3 protein, CDR3 DNA. A D gene is named only where the DNA matches it firmly. Some rows mark clone size as missing; the rest say once, few, many or name a class of expanded clone.

>NA|TRBV4-1|TRBD1|TRBJ1-1
CASSHPGTENTEAFF
TGCGCCAGCAGCCATCCCGGGACAGAGAACACTGAAGCTTTCTTT
>NA|TRBV20-1|TRBD1|TRBJ2-7
CSASQGVEQYF
TGCAGTGCTAGTCAGGGGGTCGAGCAGTACTTC
>NA|TRBV12-3/TRBV12-4|NA|TRBJ1-1
CASSLAVRGAFF
TGTGCCAGCAGTTTAGCCGTTCGAGGAGCTTTCTTT
>many|TRBV27|NA|TRBJ1-1
CASSLGGGTEAFF
TGTGCCAGCAGCTTGGGAGGGGGCACTGAAGCTTTCTTT
>NA|TRBV7-9|NA|TRBJ1-1
CASSQGHRNTEAFF
TGTGCCAGCAGCCAGGGACACAGGAACACTGAAGCTTTCTTT
>NA|TRBV29-1|NA|TRBJ1-1
CSVDGGQMNTEAFF
TGCAGCGTTGACGGGGGGCAGATGAACACTGAAGCTTTCTTT
>NA|TRBV6-6|NA|TRBJ1-2
CASSSSRTLTNYGYTF
TGTGCCAGCAGTTCGAGCCGGACACTCACTAACTATGGCTACACCTTC
>NA|TRBV9|NA|TRBJ1-1
CASSVVDAEAFF
TGTGCCAGCAGCGTAGTTGACGCCGAAGCTTTCTTT
>NA|TRBV5-1|NA|TRBJ1-1
CASRPQGNTEAFF
TGCGCCAGCAGACCACAGGGAAACACTGAAGCTTTCTTT
>NA|TRBV6-5|NA|TRBJ1-1
CATSPGDPMNTEAFF
TGTGCCACGTCCCCAGGGGACCCCATGAACACTGAAGCTTTCTTT
>NA|TRBV10-2|NA|TRBJ2-4
CASSDIVRGIIQYF
TGCGCCAGCAGTGACATAGTCCGGGGAATCATTCAGTACTTC
>NA|TRBV6-2/TRBV6-3|NA|TRBJ2-3
CASSYPSDTQYF
TGTGCCAGCAGTTATCCCTCCGATACGCAGTATTTT
>few|TRBV28|NA|TRBJ2-5
CASSRQETQYF
TGTGCCAGCAGTCGACAAGAGACCCAGTACTTC
>NA|TRBV28|NA|TRBJ2-1
CASGRGQNNEQFF
TGTGCCAGCGGAAGAGGTCAGAACAATGAGCAGTTCTTC
>NA|TRBV18|NA|TRBJ1-3
CASSPQGLAGNTIYF
TGTGCCAGCTCACCACAGGGACTGGCTGGAAACACCATATATTTT
>NA|TRBV2|NA|TRBJ2-3
CASSGPVPPRADTQYF
TGTGCCAGCAGTGGGCCTGTACCTCCTCGGGCAGATACGCAGTATTTT
>NA|TRBV5-1|NA|TRBJ2-5
CASSLIPAPGAQYF
TGCGCCAGCAGCTTGATCCCGGCCCCTGGGGCCCAGTACTTC
>NA|TRBV14|NA|TRBJ2-3
CASSQMTGRIITSTDTQYF
TGTGCCAGCAGCCAGATGACGGGACGGATCATTACTAGCACAGATACGCAGTATTTT
>NA|TRBV23-1|TRBD1|TRBJ1-5
CASSQWDRVGSDDQPQHF
TGCGCCAGCAGTCAATGGGACAGGGTCGGGTCCGACGATCAGCCCCAGCATTTT
>NA|TRBV23-1|NA|TRBJ1-3
CASSQSCQAFGNTIYF
TGCGCCAGCAGTCAATCCTGCCAGGCCTTTGGAAACACCATATATTTT
>NA|TRBV28|TRBD1|TRBJ1-1
CASSPTGQGFTEAFF
TGTGCCAGCAGTCCGACAGGGCAGGGTTTCACTGAAGCTTTCTTT
>once|TRBV7-2|TRBD1|TRBJ2-1
CASLWDSSYNEQFF
TGTGCAAGTCTTTGGGACAGCTCCTACAATGAGCAGTTCTTC
>once|TRBV11-2|NA|TRBJ2-7
CASRTDEGPYEQYF
TGTGCCAGCAGAACCGACGAAGGACCCTACGAGCAGTACTTC
>once|TRBV20-1|NA|TRBJ2-1
CSASVYNEQFF
TGCAGTGCTAGCGTATACAATGAGCAGTTCTTC
>NA|TRBV30|NA|TRBJ1-2
CAWSVASYGYTF
TGTGCCTGGAGTGTTGCCAGCTATGGCTACACCTTC
>NA|TRBV29-1|TRBD1|TRBJ1-2
CSVDHTGGSDGYTF
TGCAGCGTTGATCACACAGGGGGCTCCGATGGCTACACCTTC
>NA|TRBV12-3/TRBV12-4|NA|TRBJ1-4
CASSLELSSGKLFF
TGTGCCAGCAGTTTAGAGCTCTCTTCGGGAAAACTGTTTTTT